Included here is one T cell receptor (beta chain) sequence, with context. Antigen specificity is unknown. The data were obtained in a study of post-analysis software for immune sequencing data. Study outcomes and limitations: Samples sharing a preparation batch grouped tightly together when assessed by F measure. The five TRBV segments detected at higher frequency in patients than in controls included TRBV5-6, TRBV5-1 and TRBV20-1.

Unique molecular identifiers were built into the TCR beta cDNA libraries. A single record per CDR3 protein comes from TCRdb applying MiXCR to the PCR reads. The sample contains about 770,000 distinct CDR3 sequences, 46% of which appear only once. Germline V gene lookup returns CDR1 SQVTM and CDR2 ANQGSEA. The CDR3 covers 13 residues. Trimming cost V 4 bases and J 2 bases; bases outside gene matches: 4. This receptor was obtained from a girl under 18 with multiple sclerosis. Source material: blood. The chain combines TRBV29-1 with TRBJ2-7; 8 bases map to TRBD1. The CDR3 DNA reads TGCAGCGTTGGCTTGACAGGGGCCTACGAGCAGTACTTC. It is translated as CSVGLTGAYEQYF.